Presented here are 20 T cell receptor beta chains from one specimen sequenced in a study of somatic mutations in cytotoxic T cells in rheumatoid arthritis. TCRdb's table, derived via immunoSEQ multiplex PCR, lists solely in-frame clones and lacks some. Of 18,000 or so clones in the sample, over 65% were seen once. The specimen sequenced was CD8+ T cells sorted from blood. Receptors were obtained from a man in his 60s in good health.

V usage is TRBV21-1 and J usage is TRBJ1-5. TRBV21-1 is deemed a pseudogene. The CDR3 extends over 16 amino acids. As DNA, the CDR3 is TGTGCCAGCAGCAGAGTGGTAAGGAGAAGCAATCAGCCCCAGCATTTT. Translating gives CASSRVVRRSNQPQHF.

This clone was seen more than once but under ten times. CDR3 loop: CASSFLVQRGEPITGELFF. In DNA form, the CDR3 reads TGTGCCAGCAGCTTTTTGGTTCAGCGGGGGGAACCCATCACCGGGGAGCTGTTTTTT. This sequence joins TRBV7-7 and TRBJ2-2; 9 bases fit TRBD2. Germline trimming cut 3 bases from V and 4 bases from J; bases unmatched to any gene: 15. The CDR3 runs 19 residues. The germline gives CDR1 SSHAT, CDR2 FNYEAQ (reference sequence).

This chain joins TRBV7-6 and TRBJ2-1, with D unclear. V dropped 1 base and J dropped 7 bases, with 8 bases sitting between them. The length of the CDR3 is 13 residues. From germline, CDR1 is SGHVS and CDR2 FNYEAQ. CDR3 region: CASSLGSRNEQFF. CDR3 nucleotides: TGTGCCAGCAGCTTAGGGAGTCGGAATGAGCAGTTCTTC. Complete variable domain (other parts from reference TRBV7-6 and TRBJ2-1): GAGVSQSPRYKVTKRGQDVALRCDPISGHVSLYWYRQALGQGPEFLTYFNYEAQQDKSGLPNDRFSAERPEGSISTLTIQRTEQRDSAMYRCASSLGSRNEQFFGPGTRLTVL.

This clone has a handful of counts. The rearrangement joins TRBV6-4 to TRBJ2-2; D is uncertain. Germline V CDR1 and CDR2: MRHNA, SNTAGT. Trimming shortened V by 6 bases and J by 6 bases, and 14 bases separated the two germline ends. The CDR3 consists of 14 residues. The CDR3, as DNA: TGTGCCAGCAGCCCGACTCTAGAAGCCGGGGAGCTGTTTTTT. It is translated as CASSPTLEAGELFF.

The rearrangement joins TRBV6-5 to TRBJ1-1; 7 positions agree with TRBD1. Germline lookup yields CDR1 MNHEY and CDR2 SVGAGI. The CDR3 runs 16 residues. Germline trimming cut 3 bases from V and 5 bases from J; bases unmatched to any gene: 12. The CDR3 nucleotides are TGTGCCAGCAGTTATTTGTTTAGGGGGCCGGGGACTGAAGCTTTCTTT. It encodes CASSYLFRGPGTEAFF.

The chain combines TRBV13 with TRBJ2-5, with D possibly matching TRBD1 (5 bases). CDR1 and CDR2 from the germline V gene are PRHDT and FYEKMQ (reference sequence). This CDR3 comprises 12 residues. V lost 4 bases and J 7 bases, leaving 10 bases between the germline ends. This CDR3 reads CASSWGPPTQYF. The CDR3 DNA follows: TGTGCCAGCAGCTGGGGCCCCCCGACCCAGTACTTC.

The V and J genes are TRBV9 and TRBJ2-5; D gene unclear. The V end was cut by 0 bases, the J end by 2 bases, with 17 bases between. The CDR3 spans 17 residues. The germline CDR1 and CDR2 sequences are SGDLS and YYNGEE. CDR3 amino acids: CASSVDLVTGPQETQYF. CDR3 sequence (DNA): TGTGCCAGCAGCGTAGATCTGGTGACGGGTCCTCAAGAGACCCAGTACTTC.

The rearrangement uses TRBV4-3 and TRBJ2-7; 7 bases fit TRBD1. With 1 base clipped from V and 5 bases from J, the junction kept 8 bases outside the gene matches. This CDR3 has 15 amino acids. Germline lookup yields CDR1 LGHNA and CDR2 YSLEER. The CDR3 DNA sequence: TGCGCCAGCAGCCAAGTAGATAACAGGGGCAACGAGCAGTACTTC. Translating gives CASSQVDNRGNEQYF.

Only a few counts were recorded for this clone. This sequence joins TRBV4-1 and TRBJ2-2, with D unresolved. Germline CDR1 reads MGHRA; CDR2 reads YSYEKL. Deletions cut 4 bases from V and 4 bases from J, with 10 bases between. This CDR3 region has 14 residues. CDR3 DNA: TGCGCCAGCAGCCGACTGTCCCTCACCGGGGAGCTGTTTTTT. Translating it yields CASSRLSLTGELFF.

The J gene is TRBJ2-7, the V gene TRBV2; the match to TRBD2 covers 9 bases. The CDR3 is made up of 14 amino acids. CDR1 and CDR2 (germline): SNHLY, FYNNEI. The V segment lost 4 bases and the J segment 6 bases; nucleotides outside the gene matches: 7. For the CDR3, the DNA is TGTGCCAGCAGTGCAGGACTAGCGTCGGCCGAGCAGTACTTC. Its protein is CASSAGLASAEQYF.

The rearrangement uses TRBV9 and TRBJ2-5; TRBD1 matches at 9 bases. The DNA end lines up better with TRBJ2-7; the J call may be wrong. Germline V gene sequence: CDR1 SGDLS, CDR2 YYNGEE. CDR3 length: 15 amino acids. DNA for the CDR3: TGTGCCAGCAGCCCTTGGACAGGGGCAACCTACGAGCAGTACTTC. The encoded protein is CASSPWTGATYEQYF.

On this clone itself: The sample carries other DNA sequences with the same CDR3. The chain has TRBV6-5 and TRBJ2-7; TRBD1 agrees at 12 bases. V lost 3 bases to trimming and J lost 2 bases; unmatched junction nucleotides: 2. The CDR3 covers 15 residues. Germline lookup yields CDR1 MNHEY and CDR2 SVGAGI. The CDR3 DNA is TGTGCCAGCAGTTATGGGACAGGGGGCACCTACGAGCAGTACTTC. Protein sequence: CASSYGTGGTYEQYF.

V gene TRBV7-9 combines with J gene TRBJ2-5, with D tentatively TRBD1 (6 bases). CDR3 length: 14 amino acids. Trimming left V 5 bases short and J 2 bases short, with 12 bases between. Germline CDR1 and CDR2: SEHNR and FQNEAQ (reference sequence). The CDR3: CASSAQGRQETQYF. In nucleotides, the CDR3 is TGTGCCAGCAGCGCACAGGGCCGACAAGAGACCCAGTACTTC.

CDR3 nucleotide sequence: TGTGCCAGCAGCGGCGGACAGGACCTGTCACCCCTCCACTTT. Encoded protein: CASSGGQDLSPLHF. This rearrangement joins TRBV9 to TRBJ1-6, with 7 positions matching TRBD1. There are 14 residues in the CDR3. The ends lost 3 bases at V and 10 bases at J; junction bases unmatched: 7. The germline gives CDR1 SGDLS, CDR2 YYNGEE.

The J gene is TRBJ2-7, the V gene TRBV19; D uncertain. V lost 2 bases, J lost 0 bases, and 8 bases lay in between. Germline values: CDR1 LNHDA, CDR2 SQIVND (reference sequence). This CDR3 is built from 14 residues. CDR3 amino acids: CASSISGSSYEQYF. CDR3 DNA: TGTGCCAGTAGTATATCCGGTTCCTCCTACGAGCAGTACTTC.

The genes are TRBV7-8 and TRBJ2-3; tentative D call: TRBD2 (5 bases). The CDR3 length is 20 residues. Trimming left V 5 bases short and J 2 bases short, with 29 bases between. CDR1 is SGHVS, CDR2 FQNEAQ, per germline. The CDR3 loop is CASSKSLTRSSERLTDTQYF. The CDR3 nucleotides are TGTGCCAGCAGCAAATCATTAACCCGGAGTAGCGAAAGGCTCACAGATACGCAGTATTTT.

DNA of the CDR3: TGTGCCACCAGCAGAGGTGGCGGGGCTAGCTCCTACAATGAGCAGTTCTTC. It specifies CATSRGGGASSYNEQFF. The rearrangement uses TRBV15 and TRBJ2-1, with a weak D call TRBD2 (6 bases). This CDR3 comprises 17 residues. V dropped 1 base and J dropped 0 bases, with 13 bases sitting between them. Per germline, CDR1 LNHNV and CDR2 YYDKDF (reference sequence).

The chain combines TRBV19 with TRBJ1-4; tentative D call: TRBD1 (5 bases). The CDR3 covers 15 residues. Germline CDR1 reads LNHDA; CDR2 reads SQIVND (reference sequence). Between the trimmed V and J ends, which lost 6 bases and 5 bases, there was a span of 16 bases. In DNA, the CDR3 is TGTGCCAGTAGCCGACAGCAGTCTCAAAATGAAAAACTGTTTTTT. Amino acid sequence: CASSRQQSQNEKLFF.

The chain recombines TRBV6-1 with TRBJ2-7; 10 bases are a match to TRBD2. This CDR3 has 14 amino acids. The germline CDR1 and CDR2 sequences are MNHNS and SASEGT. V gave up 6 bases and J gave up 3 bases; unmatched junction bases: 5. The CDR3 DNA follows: TGTGCCAGCAGCCTAGCGGGGGTTGACTACGAGCAGTACTTC. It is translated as CASSLAGVDYEQYF.

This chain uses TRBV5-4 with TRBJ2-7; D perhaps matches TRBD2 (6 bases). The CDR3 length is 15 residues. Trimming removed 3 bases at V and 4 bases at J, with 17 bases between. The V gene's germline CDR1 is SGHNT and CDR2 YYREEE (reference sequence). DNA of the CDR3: TGTGCCAGCAGCTCGGACTGGGGGGAAGTATACGAGCAGTACTTC. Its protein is CASSSDWGEVYEQYF.